This T cell receptor beta chain originates from a study of response to subunit inactivated influenza vaccine. Findings and limits, study-wide: Each seasonal influenza vaccination recruits few new T cells, the authors suggested.

TCRdb redid the calling of the RT-PCR reads with MiXCR, one entry per CDR3 protein. The table lists 650,000 to 850,000 distinct CDR3 sequences, more than 11% of them singletons, with 6% to 7% in the top ten. Worth noting for this clonotype: Its antigen is unknown.

This specimen consisted of PBMCs from blood, obtained 14 to 15 days before vaccination. The sequence derives from a man aged 45 to 65 who received an inactivated influenza vaccine.

CDR3 DNA sequence: TGCGCCAGCAGCTTCGGACAGCCTATCATGAACACTGAAGCTTTCTTT. It encodes CASSFGQPIMNTEAFF. The rearrangement links TRBV5-1 to TRBJ1-1, with D possibly matching TRBD1 (6 bases). Trimming stripped 2 bases from V and 0 bases from J, with 14 bases between. Germline lookup yields CDR1 SGHRS and CDR2 YFSETQ. The CDR3 spans 16 residues.